This T cell receptor (beta chain) was sequenced for a study of blood T cell repertoires in COVID-19. The germline V gene encodes CDR1 LGHNA and CDR2 YSLEER. CDR3 size: 15 residues. V lost 0 bases and J 3 bases, leaving 11 bases between the germline ends. This clone was observed a handful of times. Within the sample, other DNA sequences also encode this same CDR3. Profiling relied on immunoSEQ multiplex PCR, and the TCRdb table lists in-frame clones only, not all of them. The sample contains 150,000 to 190,000 clones, about 79% of which appear only once. This clonotype was sampled from a woman in her forties or fifties with acute or convalescent COVID-19. Material for sequencing was peripheral blood. This sequence joins TRBV4-3 and TRBJ1-1; a possible D gene is TRBD1 (5 bases). As DNA, the CDR3 is TGCGCCAGCAGCCAAGATTGGCGGGGGGACACTGAAGCTTTCTTT. This gives the protein CASSQDWRGDTEAFF.